Below, 8 T cell receptor beta chains from the same sample are listed, as sequenced in a study of blood T cell dynamics during melanoma immunotherapy. Time point: week 3, after first cycle of checkpoint inhibitor. Assay used: immunoSEQ multiplex PCR; TCRdb lists only in-frame clones, some missing. Of about 8,600 clones listed, 85% are singletons. Sequencing was performed on blood, taken from a patient treated with checkpoint blockade. All receptors come from a human donor with melanoma.

This clone has only one observation. The chain employs TRBV7-2 and TRBJ2-7; 11 nucleotides align to TRBD2. V shed 5 bases, J shed 2 bases, and the junction held 8 bases outside the gene matches. Looked up from germline, CDR1 is SGHTA and CDR2 is FQGNSA. This CDR3 comprises 16 residues. The CDR3 nucleotides are TGTGCCAGCAGCCCCGGCCTAGCGGGGGGCGCCTACGAGCAGTACTTC. It translates to CASSPGLAGGAYEQYF.

This clone was seen just once. The gene calls are TRBV7-2 and TRBJ1-1; D unresolved. The V and J ends lost 2 bases and 1 base respectively, with 14 bases between them. The CDR3 runs to 16 residues. Looked up from germline, CDR1 is SGHTA and CDR2 is FQGNSA. The CDR3 sequence: CASSLLGTTTNTEAFF. In DNA, the CDR3 is TGTGCCAGCAGCTTATTAGGAACAACGACGAACACTGAAGCTTTCTTT.

V usage is TRBV7-2 and J usage is TRBJ1-1; D is possibly TRBD1 (5 bases). The length of the CDR3 is 14 residues. The germline V gene has CDR1 SGHTA and CDR2 FQGNSA. Trimming stripped 5 bases from V and 3 bases from J, with 13 bases between. The CDR3 region has the DNA TGTGCCAGCAGCCCCCAGGGCGCATACACTGAAGCTTTCTTT. It codes for CASSPQGAYTEAFF. Variable domain in full (rest from reference TRBV7-2 and TRBJ1-1): GAGVSQSPSNKVTEKGKDVELRCDPISGHTALYWYRQSLGQGLEFLIYFQGNSAPDKSGLPSDRFSAERTGGSVSTLTIQRTQQEDSAVYLCASSPQGAYTEAFFGQGTRLTVV.

The CDR3: CASSLSWLSNQPQHF. DNA of the CDR3: TGTGCCAGCAGTTTATCGTGGTTGAGCAATCAGCCCCAGCATTTT. The V gene is TRBV27, the J gene TRBJ1-5; D gene unclear. CDR1 and CDR2 from the germline V gene are MNHEY and SMNVEV (reference sequence). The V gene lost 0 bases and the J gene lost 1 base, with 7 bases spanning the gap. CDR3 length: 15 amino acids.

This clone has just one count. This sequence joins TRBV6-1 and TRBJ2-1; no clear D gene. The CDR3 sequence is 14 residues long. CDR1 and CDR2 (germline): MNHNS, SASEGT. Trimming shortened V by 6 bases and J by 4 bases, and 13 bases separated the two germline ends. The CDR3 bases are TGTGCCAGCAGGACCGGGTCAGAGTACAATGAGCAGTTCTTC. Amino acids: CASRTGSEYNEQFF.

The chain employs TRBV2 and TRBJ2-2, with TRBD1 matching 7 bases. V lost 10 bases and J lost 2; bases outside the gene matches: 7. Germline assignment: CDR1 SNHLY and CDR2 FYNNEI. The length of the CDR3 is 14 residues. The CDR3 sequence is CATEQGPNTGELFF. In nucleotides, the CDR3 is TGTGCCACTGAACAGGGGCCCAACACCGGGGAGCTGTTTTTT.

V usage is TRBV2 and J usage is TRBJ2-5, with no clear D. Per the germline V gene, CDR1 is SNHLY and CDR2 is FYNNEI. Trimming left V 5 bases short and J 2 bases short, with 12 bases between. This CDR3 is built from 14 residues. The DNA for the CDR3 is TGTGCCAGCAGTAGCACGGAACGGCAAGAGACCCAGTACTTC. It yields the protein CASSSTERQETQYF.

The chain is built from TRBV29-1 and TRBJ2-2, with a weak D call TRBD1 (6 bases). This CDR3 has 13 amino acids. CDR1 is SQVTM, CDR2 ANQGSEA, per germline. Trimming cost V 5 bases and J 4 bases, with 11 bases left between them. The CDR3 loop is CSVNRESTGELFF. CDR3 bases: TGCAGCGTTAACAGGGAGAGCACCGGGGAGCTGTTTTTT.